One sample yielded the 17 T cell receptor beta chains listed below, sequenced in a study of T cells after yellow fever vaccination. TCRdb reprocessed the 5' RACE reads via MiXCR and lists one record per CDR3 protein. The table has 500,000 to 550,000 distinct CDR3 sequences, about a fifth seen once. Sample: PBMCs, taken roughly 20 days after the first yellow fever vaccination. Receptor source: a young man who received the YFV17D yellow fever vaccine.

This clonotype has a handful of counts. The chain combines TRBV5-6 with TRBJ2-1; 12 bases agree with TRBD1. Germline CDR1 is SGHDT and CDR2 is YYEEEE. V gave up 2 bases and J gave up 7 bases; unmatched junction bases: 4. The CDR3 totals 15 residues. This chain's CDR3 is CASSFRDRGRNEQFF. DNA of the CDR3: TGTGCCAGCAGCTTCCGGGACAGGGGGCGAAATGAGCAGTTCTTC. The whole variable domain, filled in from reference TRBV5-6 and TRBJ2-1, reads DAGVTQSPTHLIKTRGQQVTLRCSPKSGHDTVSWYQQALGQGPQFIFQYYEEEERQRGNFPDRFSGHQFPNYSSELNVNALLLGDSALYLCASSFRDRGRNEQFFGPGTRLTVL.

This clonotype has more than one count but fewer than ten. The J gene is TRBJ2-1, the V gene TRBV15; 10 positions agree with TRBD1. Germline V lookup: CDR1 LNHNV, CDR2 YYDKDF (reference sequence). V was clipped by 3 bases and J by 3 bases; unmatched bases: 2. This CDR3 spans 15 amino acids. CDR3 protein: CATSSRDRGYNEQFF. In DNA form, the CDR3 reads TGTGCCACCAGCAGCCGGGACAGGGGCTACAATGAGCAGTTCTTC.

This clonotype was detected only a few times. CDR3 sequence: CATSRDVGGQEQYF. The CDR3 nucleotides are TGTGCCACCAGCAGAGATGTCGGGGGACAGGAGCAGTACTTC. J is TRBJ2-7 and V is TRBV15; maybe TRBD1 (7 bases). Germline-derived CDR1 and CDR2 are LNHNV and YYDKDF (reference sequence). The CDR3 totals 14 residues. Trimming left V 0 bases short and J 7 bases short, with 13 bases between.

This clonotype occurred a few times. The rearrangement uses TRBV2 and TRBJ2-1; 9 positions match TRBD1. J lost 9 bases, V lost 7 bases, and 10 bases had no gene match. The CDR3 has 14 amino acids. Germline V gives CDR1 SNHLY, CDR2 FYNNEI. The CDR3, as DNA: TGTGCCAGCACTCCGGACAGGGGAATTGGTGAGCAGTTCTTC. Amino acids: CASTPDRGIGEQFF.

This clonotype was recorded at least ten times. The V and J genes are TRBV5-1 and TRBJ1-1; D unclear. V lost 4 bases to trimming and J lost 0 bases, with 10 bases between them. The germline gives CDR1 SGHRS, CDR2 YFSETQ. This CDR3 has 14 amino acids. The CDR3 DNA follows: TGCGCCAGCAGCCTGACTCCCCTGAACACTGAAGCTTTCTTT. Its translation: CASSLTPLNTEAFF.

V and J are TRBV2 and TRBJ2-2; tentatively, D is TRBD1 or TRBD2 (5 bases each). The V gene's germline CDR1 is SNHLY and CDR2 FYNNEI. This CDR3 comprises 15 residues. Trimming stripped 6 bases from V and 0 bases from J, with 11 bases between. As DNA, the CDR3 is TGTGCCAGCAGGATCAGGGACGCGAACACCGGGGAGCTGTTTTTT. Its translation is CASRIRDANTGELFF.

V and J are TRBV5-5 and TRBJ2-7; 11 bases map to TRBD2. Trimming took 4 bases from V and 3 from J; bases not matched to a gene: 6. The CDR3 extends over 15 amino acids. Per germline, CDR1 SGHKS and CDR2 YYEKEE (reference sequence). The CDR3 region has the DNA TGTGCCAGCAGCGCCCCGGGACTAGCGGACTACGAGCAGTACGTC. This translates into CASSAPGLADYEQYV.

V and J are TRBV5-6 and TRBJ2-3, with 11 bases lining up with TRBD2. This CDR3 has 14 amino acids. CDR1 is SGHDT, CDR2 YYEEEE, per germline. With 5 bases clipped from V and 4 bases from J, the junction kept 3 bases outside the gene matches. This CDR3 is CASSNSGGADTQYF. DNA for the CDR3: TGTGCCAGCAGTAATAGCGGGGGGGCAGATACGCAGTATTTT.

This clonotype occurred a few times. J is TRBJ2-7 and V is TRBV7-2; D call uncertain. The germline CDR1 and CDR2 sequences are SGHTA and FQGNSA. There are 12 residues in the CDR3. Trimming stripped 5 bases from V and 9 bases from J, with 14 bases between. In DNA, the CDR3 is TGTGCCAGCAGCCGTCCCAGGATACGGCAGTACTTC. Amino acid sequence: CASSRPRIRQYF.

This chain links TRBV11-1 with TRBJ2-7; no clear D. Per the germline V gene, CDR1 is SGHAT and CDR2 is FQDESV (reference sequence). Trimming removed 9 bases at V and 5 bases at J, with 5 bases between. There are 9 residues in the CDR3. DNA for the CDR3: TGTGCCAGGAAAAACGAGCAGTACTTC. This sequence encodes CARKNEQYF.

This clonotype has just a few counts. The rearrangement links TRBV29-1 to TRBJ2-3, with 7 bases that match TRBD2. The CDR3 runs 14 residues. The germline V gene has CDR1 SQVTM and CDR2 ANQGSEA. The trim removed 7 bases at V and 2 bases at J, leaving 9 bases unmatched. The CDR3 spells CSGIPGLITDTQYF. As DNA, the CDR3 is TGCAGCGGGATACCGGGACTAATCACAGATACGCAGTATTTT.

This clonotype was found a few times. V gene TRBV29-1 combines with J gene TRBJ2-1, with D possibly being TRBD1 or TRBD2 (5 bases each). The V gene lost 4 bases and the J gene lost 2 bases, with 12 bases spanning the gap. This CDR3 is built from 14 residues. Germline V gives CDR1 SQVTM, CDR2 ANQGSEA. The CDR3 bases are TGCAGCGTTGTGGGGGTAATCACCTACAATGAGCAGTTCTTC. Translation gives CSVVGVITYNEQFF.

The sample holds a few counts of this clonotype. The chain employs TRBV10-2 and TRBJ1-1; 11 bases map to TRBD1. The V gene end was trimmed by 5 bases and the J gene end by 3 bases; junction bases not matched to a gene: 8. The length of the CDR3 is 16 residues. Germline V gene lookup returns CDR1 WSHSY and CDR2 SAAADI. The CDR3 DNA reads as TGCGCCAGCAGTCCGGGACAGGGGGGAAGGGACACTGAAGCTTTCTTT. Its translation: CASSPGQGGRDTEAFF.

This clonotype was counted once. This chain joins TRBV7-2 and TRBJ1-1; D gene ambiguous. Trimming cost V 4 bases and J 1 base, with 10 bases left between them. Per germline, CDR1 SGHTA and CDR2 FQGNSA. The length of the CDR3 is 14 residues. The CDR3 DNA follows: TGTGCCAGCAGCTCACCAGACTCGAACACTGAAGCTTTCTTT. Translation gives CASSSPDSNTEAFF. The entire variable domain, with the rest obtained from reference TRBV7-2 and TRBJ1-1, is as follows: GAGVSQSPSNKVTEKGKDVELRCDPISGHTALYWYRQSLGQGLEFLIYFQGNSAPDKSGLPSDRFSAERTGGSVSTLTIQRTQQEDSAVYLCASSSPDSNTEAFFGQGTRLTVV.

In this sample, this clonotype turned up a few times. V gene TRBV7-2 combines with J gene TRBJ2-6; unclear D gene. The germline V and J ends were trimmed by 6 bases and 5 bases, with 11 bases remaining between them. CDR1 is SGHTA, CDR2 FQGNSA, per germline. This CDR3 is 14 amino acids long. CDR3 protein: CASSQENRANVLTF. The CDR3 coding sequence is TGTGCCAGCAGTCAGGAAAATCGGGCCAACGTCCTGACTTTC.

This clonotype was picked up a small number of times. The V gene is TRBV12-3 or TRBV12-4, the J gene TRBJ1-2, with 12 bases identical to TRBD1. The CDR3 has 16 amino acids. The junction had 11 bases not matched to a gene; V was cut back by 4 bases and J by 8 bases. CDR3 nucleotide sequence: TGTGCCAGCAGTTCCGGGACAGGGGGCAGCATAAGGGGCTACACCTTC. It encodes CASSSGTGGSIRGYTF.

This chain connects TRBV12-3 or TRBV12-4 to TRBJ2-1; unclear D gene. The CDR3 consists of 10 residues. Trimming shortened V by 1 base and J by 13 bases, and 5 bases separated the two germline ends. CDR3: CASSLVTQFF. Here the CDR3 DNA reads TGTGCCAGCAGTTTAGTGACACAGTTCTTC.